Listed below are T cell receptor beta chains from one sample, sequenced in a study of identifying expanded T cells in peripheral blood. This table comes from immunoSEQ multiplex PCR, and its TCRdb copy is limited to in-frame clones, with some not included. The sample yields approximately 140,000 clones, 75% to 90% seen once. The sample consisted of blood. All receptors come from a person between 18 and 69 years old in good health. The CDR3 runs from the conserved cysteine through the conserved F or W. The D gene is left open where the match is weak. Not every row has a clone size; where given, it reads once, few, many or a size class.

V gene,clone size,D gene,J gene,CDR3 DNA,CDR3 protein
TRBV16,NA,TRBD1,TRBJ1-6,TGTGCCAGCAGCCAACGGACAGGGAATAATTCACCCCTCCACTTT,CASSQRTGNNSPLHF
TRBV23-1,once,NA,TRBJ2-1,TGCGCCAGCAGTCACCCTGGCGGATCCTACAATGAGCAGTTCTTC,CASSHPGGSYNEQFF
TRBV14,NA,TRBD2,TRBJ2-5,TGTGCCAGCAGCCAACCCGGACTAGCGGGGGCCCTCCAGTACTTC,CASSQPGLAGALQYF
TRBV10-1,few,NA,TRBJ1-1,TGCGCCAGCAGTGAGTCACTGCTGGGAACTGAAGCTTTCTTT,CASSESLLGTEAFF
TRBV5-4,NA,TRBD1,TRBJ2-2,TGTGCCAGCAGCCGGGACAGGGCTGAGGGCGGGGAGCTGTTTTTT,CASSRDRAEGGELFF
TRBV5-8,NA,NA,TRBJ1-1,TGTGCCAGCAGCTTAAAAGGGGAGCTATGGAACACTGAAGCTTTCTTT,CASSLKGELWNTEAFF
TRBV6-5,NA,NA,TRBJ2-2,TGTGCCAGCAGTGCAGGGTTCATGGGCGGGGAGCTGTTTTTT,CASSAGFMGGELFF
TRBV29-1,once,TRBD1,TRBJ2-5,TGCAGCGTTGGTTTCGGACAGGGAGGCCAAGAGACCCAGTACTTC,CSVGFGQGGQETQYF
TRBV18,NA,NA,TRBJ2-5,TGTGCCAGCTCACAACGACGGGCCGGGGAGACCCAGTACTTC,CASSQRRAGETQYF
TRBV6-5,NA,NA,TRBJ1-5,TGTGCCAGCAGTTCCGATAGCAATCAGCCCCAGCATTTT,CASSSDSNQPQHF